A single sample is the source of the 32 T cell receptor beta chains below, sequenced in a study of T cell changes during pregnancy in multiple sclerosis (dated by TCRdb to between 2018 and 2021). Receptor amplification or capture employed the immunoSEQ multiplex PCR assay. In its TCRdb copy, this immuneACCESS table keeps in-frame sequences only and misses some clones. Where compared with another copy, unresolved V genes explain less than half of these, and the others have no known cause. The sample includes approximately 60,000 clones, with 80% to 95% observed a single time. Less than 3% of the sample comes from the top ten. The input for sequencing was peripheral blood, taken in the second trimester of pregnancy. These receptors were obtained from a female donor in good health, enrolled as a control in a pregnancy study.

V is TRBV5-4 and J is TRBJ2-2, with D unclear. This CDR3 has 13 amino acids. V shed 0 bases and J shed 6 bases, with 6 bases lying between them. Germline V gives CDR1 SGHNT, CDR2 YYREEE (reference sequence). The CDR3 spells CASSLDRPGELFF. CDR3 nucleotides: TGTGCCAGCAGCTTGGATCGTCCCGGGGAGCTGTTTTTT.

V and J are TRBV30 and TRBJ1-6; 7 bases are a match to TRBD1. The germline V gene encodes CDR1 GTSNPN and CDR2 SVGIG (reference sequence). This CDR3 region has 13 residues. Losses at the gene ends were 6 bases for V and 4 bases for J; bases not matched to a gene: 3. CDR3 DNA: TGTGCCTGCCCGGGACAGTATAATTCACCCCTCCACTTT. As protein: CACPGQYNSPLHF.

The chain has TRBV7-9 and TRBJ1-2; tentatively, D is TRBD1 (5 bases). This CDR3 is 15 amino acids long. Trimming took off 1 base at V and 4 bases at J, with 13 bases between the two ends. Germline V gives CDR1 SEHNR, CDR2 FQNEAQ (reference sequence). As DNA, the CDR3 is TGTGCCAGCAGCTTAGTAGGGGCACCATTCTATGGCTACACCTTC. This gives the protein CASSLVGAPFYGYTF.

This clone appeared a single time. The rearrangement uses TRBV19 and TRBJ2-1; the match to TRBD2 covers 8 bases. V was pared by 1 base and J by 3 bases, with 5 bases of the junction left unmatched. The CDR3 contains 16 residues. The V gene's germline CDR1 is LNHDA and CDR2 SQIVND (reference sequence). CDR3 DNA: TGTGCCAGTAGTATAGTAGCGGGGAACAACTACAATGAGCAGTTCTTC. Residues: CASSIVAGNNYNEQFF.

The V gene is TRBV5-5, the J gene TRBJ1-4; 9 bases are shared with TRBD1. In germline, CDR1 is SGHKS, CDR2 YYEKEE (reference sequence). V shed 4 bases, J shed 7 bases, and the junction held 11 bases outside the gene matches. CDR3 size: 16 residues. CDR3 in DNA: TGTGCCAGCAGCCAAGAGTTGGGACAGGGTAGTGAAAAACTGTTTTTT. Amino acids: CASSQELGQGSEKLFF. The full variable domain, rest sourced from reference TRBV5-5 and TRBJ1-4, is DAGVTQSPTHLIKTRGQQVTLRCSPISGHKSVSWYQQVLGQGPQFIFQYYEKEERGRGNFPDRFSARQFPNYSSELNVNALLLGDSALYLCASSQELGQGSEKLFFGSGTQLSVL.

The chain joins TRBV5-1 to TRBJ2-5; 11 bases fit TRBD2. The V gene's germline CDR1 is SGHRS and CDR2 YFSETQ. V shed 4 bases, J shed 4 bases, and the junction held 12 bases outside the gene matches. The CDR3 spans 17 residues. The CDR3 here is CASSRGVAGGPRETQYF. CDR3 coding DNA: TGCGCCAGCAGCCGAGGAGTAGCGGGGGGGCCCAGAGAGACCCAGTACTTC.

V is TRBV28 and J is TRBJ1-1; no reliable D call. Germline values: CDR1 MDHEN, CDR2 SYDVKM. Trimming left V 8 bases short and J 4 bases short, with 17 bases between. This CDR3 is built from 14 residues. The CDR3 here is CASAPSGTVTEAFF. The CDR3 DNA reads as TGTGCCAGCGCCCCATCTGGCACCGTCACTGAAGCTTTCTTT.

The chain employs TRBV5-5 and TRBJ2-7; D is perhaps TRBD2 (5 bases). Trimming pared 4 bases from V and 2 bases from J, leaving 13 bases between. The CDR3 consists of 14 residues. Germline V gene sequence: CDR1 SGHKS, CDR2 YYEKEE (reference sequence). The DNA for the CDR3 is TGTGCCAGCAGCGTCGCACTAGTAACCTACGAGCAGTACTTC. Translation gives CASSVALVTYEQYF.

CDR3 nucleotides: TGTGCCAGCAGCCGGGGGACAGAGACCCAGTACTTC. Its translation is CASSRGTETQYF. This rearrangement joins TRBV11-1 to TRBJ2-5; D perhaps matches TRBD2 (6 bases). The germline gives CDR1 SGHAT, CDR2 FQDESV (reference sequence). The V and J ends lost 5 bases and 4 bases respectively, with 8 bases between them. The CDR3 is made up of 12 amino acids.

This sequence joins TRBV4-3 and TRBJ1-3; 10 bases line up with TRBD1. Trimming cost V 0 bases and J 3 bases; bases outside gene matches: 14. The CDR3 runs 20 residues. Per germline, CDR1 LGHNA and CDR2 YSLEER. CDR3 in amino acids: CASSQDCGNDRGRFGNTIYF. The CDR3, as DNA: TGCGCCAGCAGCCAAGATTGCGGGAACGACAGGGGGCGCTTTGGAAACACCATATATTTT.

This clone was found once. The rearrangement joins TRBV4-2 to TRBJ2-5; unclear D gene. V was cut by 0 bases and J by 1 base, with 9 bases left in between. The CDR3 length is 15 residues. Germline V lookup: CDR1 LGHNA, CDR2 YNFKEQ. The DNA of the CDR3 is TGTGCCAGCAGCCAAGACCCGCAGTTCCAAGAGACCCAGTACTTC. Translation: CASSQDPQFQETQYF.

The chain carries TRBV11-1 and TRBJ2-1, with 10 bases fitting TRBD2. The V segment lost 3 bases and the J segment 1 base; nucleotides outside the gene matches: 6. The CDR3 is 17 residues long. CDR1 and CDR2 (germline): SGHAT, FQDESV (reference sequence). The CDR3 nucleotides are TGTGCCAGCAGCTTTGCCGGACTAGCGGCGTCCTACAATGAGCAGTTCTTC. Its translation is CASSFAGLAASYNEQFF. Complete variable domain (other parts from reference TRBV11-1 and TRBJ2-1): EAEVAQSPRYKITEKSQAVAFWCDPISGHATLYWYRQILGQGPELLVQFQDESVVDDSQLPKDRFSAERLKGVDSTLKIQPAELGDSAMYLCASSFAGLAASYNEQFFGPGTRLTVL.

The chain uses TRBV11-2 and TRBJ2-4; tentatively, D is TRBD2 (7 bases). Germline CDR1 reads SGHAT; CDR2 reads FQNNGV. This CDR3 is built from 15 residues. The ends were cut back, 5 bases at V and 3 bases at J, with 14 bases in the middle. The CDR3 loop is CASSPRGASKNIQYF. The CDR3 nucleotides read TGTGCCAGCAGCCCACGGGGGGCAAGCAAAAACATTCAGTACTTC.

The rearrangement links TRBV7-9 to TRBJ2-3; D may be TRBD2 (5 bases). From germline, CDR1 is SEHNR and CDR2 FQNEAQ (reference sequence). Trimming took 4 bases from V and 0 from J, leaving 8 bases between them. This CDR3 is 14 amino acids long. This chain's CDR3 is CASSWERSTDTQYF. The CDR3 DNA follows: TGTGCCAGCAGCTGGGAGCGGAGCACAGATACGCAGTATTTT. The full variable domain, with the rest looked up from reference TRBV7-9 and TRBJ2-3, is DTGVSQNPRHKITKRGQNVTFRCDPISEHNRLYWYRQTLGQGPEFLTYFQNEAQLEKSRLLSDRFSAERPKGSFSTLEIQRTEQGDSAMYLCASSWERSTDTQYFGPGTRLTVL.

The chain combines TRBV7-8 with TRBJ2-3; 11 nucleotides line up with TRBD2. The germline V gene has CDR1 SGHVS and CDR2 FQNEAQ. This CDR3 region has 17 residues. The V segment lost 9 bases and the J segment 2 bases; nucleotides outside the gene matches: 13. The chain's CDR3 is CASSLGRLAGNTDTQYF. The CDR3, as DNA: TGTGCCAGTAGTCTAGGCCGACTAGCGGGAAACACAGATACGCAGTATTTT.

This clone was found once. This chain joins TRBV5-1 and TRBJ1-6, with 8 bases fitting TRBD1. The CDR3 consists of 14 residues. The J segment lost 9 bases and the V segment lost 4 bases, leaving 6 bases of the junction unmatched. Germline V gene data show CDR1 as SGHRS and CDR2 as YFSETQ. CDR3 bases: TGCGCCAGCAGCCCGGGACAGGAGGGTTCACCCCTCCACTTT. Its translation: CASSPGQEGSPLHF.

This clone occurred once. V gene TRBV11-2 combines with J gene TRBJ1-1; 10 positions agree with TRBD1. This CDR3 contains 17 residues. The junction had 11 bases not matched to a gene; V was cut back by 4 bases and J by 3 bases. CDR1 and CDR2 from the germline V gene are SGHAT and FQNNGV. The CDR3 loop reads CASSSNKDRGRDTEAFF. The DNA for the CDR3 is TGTGCCAGCAGCTCGAATAAAGACAGGGGGCGAGACACTGAAGCTTTCTTT.

The gene calls are TRBV30 and TRBJ1-2; 7 positions match TRBD1. With V trimmed by 3 bases and J by 4 bases, 8 bases remained unmatched. From germline, CDR1 is GTSNPN and CDR2 SVGIG (reference sequence). The length of the CDR3 is 14 residues. The DNA for the CDR3 is TGTGCCTGGAGCCACGGAGGGGGCATCTATGGCTACACCTTC. The encoded protein is CAWSHGGGIYGYTF.

This clone was counted once. V usage is TRBV11-2 and J usage is TRBJ2-5; the D gene is possibly TRBD1 (5 bases). The CDR3 is made up of 13 amino acids. From germline, CDR1 is SGHAT and CDR2 FQNNGV. V was trimmed by 3 bases and J by 4 bases, leaving 9 bases between them. The DNA for the CDR3 is TGTGCCAGCAGCTTGGGGCTTCTAGAGACCCAGTACTTC. It specifies CASSLGLLETQYF.

This rearrangement joins TRBV5-4 to TRBJ1-1, with D unresolved. Germline V CDR1 and CDR2: SGHNT, YYREEE (reference sequence). The CDR3 length is 15 residues. The ends were cut back, 4 bases at V and 0 bases at J, with 13 bases in the middle. The chain's CDR3 is CASSPPQNLNTEAFF. The CDR3, as DNA: TGTGCCAGCAGCCCCCCCCAGAATCTGAACACTGAAGCTTTCTTT. Full variable domain (remainder filled in from reference TRBV5-4 and TRBJ1-1): ETGVTQSPTHLIKTRGQQVTLRCSSQSGHNTVSWYQQALGQGPQFIFQYYREEENGRGNFPPRFSGLQFPNYSSELNVNALELDDSALYLCASSPPQNLNTEAFFGQGTRLTVV.

The genes are TRBV18 and TRBJ2-1; TRBD2 matches at 7 bases. V lost 4 bases to trimming and J lost 5 bases; unmatched junction nucleotides: 5. Looked up from germline, CDR1 is KGHSH and CDR2 is LQKENI. The CDR3 consists of 14 residues. For the CDR3, the DNA is TGTGCCAGCTCACTCAACCTAGCGGACAATGAGCAGTTCTTC. Amino acids: CASSLNLADNEQFF.

The V call is TRBV7-8, the J call TRBJ2-7; D is ambiguous. Germline CDR1 is SGHVS and CDR2 is FQNEAQ. CDR3 size: 14 residues. The V end lost 5 bases, the J end lost 0 bases, and 11 bases lay between the germline ends. The CDR3: CASSLVTSSYEQYF. As DNA, the CDR3 is TGTGCCAGCAGCCTCGTTACCAGCTCCTACGAGCAGTACTTC.

This chain links TRBV2 with TRBJ2-1; D is perhaps TRBD1 (6 bases). The CDR3 extends over 15 amino acids. V lost 7 bases and J 0 bases, leaving 13 bases between the germline ends. CDR1 and CDR2 (germline): SNHLY, FYNNEI. CDR3 DNA sequence: TGTGCCAGCAAGGGACAAAAGAGCTCCTACAATGAGCAGTTCTTC. Amino acid sequence: CASKGQKSSYNEQFF.

The V call is TRBV9, the J call TRBJ1-2; 7 nucleotides agree with TRBD1. V shed 3 bases, J shed 0 bases, and the junction held 11 bases outside the gene matches. From germline, CDR1 is SGDLS and CDR2 YYNGEE. The CDR3 consists of 17 residues. CDR3 DNA sequence: TGTGCCAGCAGCGCCGGCCGGGACAGAACTTCTAACTATGGCTACACCTTC. It yields the protein CASSAGRDRTSNYGYTF.

The chain couples TRBV19 to TRBJ1-1; TRBD1 might be the D (5 bases). Per the germline V gene, CDR1 is LNHDA and CDR2 is SQIVND (reference sequence). V lost 5 bases, J lost 1 base, and 14 bases lay in between. The CDR3 consists of 15 residues. The CDR3 coding sequence is TGTGCCAGTAGTGGTTCTATCGACAGGAACACTGAAGCTTTCTTT. Its translation: CASSGSIDRNTEAFF. Full variable domain (missing parts from reference TRBV19 and TRBJ1-1): DGGITQSPKYLFRKEGQNVTLSCEQNLNHDAMYWYRQDPGQGLRLIYYSQIVNDFQKGDIAEGYSVSREKKESFPLTVTSAQKNPTAFYLCASSGSIDRNTEAFFGQGTRLTVV.

J is TRBJ1-1 and V is TRBV7-2; TRBD1 is a possible D gene (5 bases). The V and J ends lost 0 bases and 4 bases respectively, with 15 bases between them. The CDR3 length is 16 residues. Germline V gene data show CDR1 as SGHTA and CDR2 as FQGNSA. The CDR3 nucleotides read TGTGCCAGCAGCTTAGCGCTATGGCAGGGTAGCACTGAAGCTTTCTTT. This encodes CASSLALWQGSTEAFF.

The chain combines TRBV6-5 with TRBJ2-5; D is possibly TRBD2 (6 bases). The CDR3 totals 14 residues. Trimming shortened V by 5 bases and J by 4 bases, and 14 bases separated the two germline ends. Per the germline V gene, CDR1 is MNHEY and CDR2 is SVGAGI. The CDR3 reads CASSQAGALETQYF. The CDR3 DNA reads as TGTGCCAGCAGTCAAGCGGGTGCACTAGAGACCCAGTACTTC.

This clone appeared once. V is TRBV18 and J is TRBJ2-7; the match to TRBD1 covers 7 bases. This CDR3 has 14 amino acids. The germline V gene has CDR1 KGHSH and CDR2 LQKENI. Germline trimming cut 6 bases from V and 2 bases from J; bases unmatched to any gene: 7. The DNA of the CDR3 is TGTGCCAGCTCCCAGGGACAGATTACCTACGAGCAGTACTTC. Its translation: CASSQGQITYEQYF.

This clone showed up just once. V is TRBV28 and J is TRBJ2-3, with 11 bases identical to TRBD2. The CDR3 has 14 amino acids. From germline, CDR1 is MDHEN and CDR2 SYDVKM. With V trimmed by 6 bases and J by 5 bases, 4 bases remained unmatched. The CDR3 nucleotides read TGTGCCAGCAGCCTAGCGGGAGGCAGAGATACGCAGTATTTT. This gives the protein CASSLAGGRDTQYF.

The table lists this clone with a few counts. The genes are TRBV9 and TRBJ2-1; D is possibly TRBD2 (6 bases). Germline assignment: CDR1 SGDLS and CDR2 YYNGEE. CDR3 length: 15 amino acids. The V end lost 4 bases, the J end lost 5 bases, and 16 bases lay between the germline ends. CDR3 sequence reads: CASSPPGLANNEQFF. In nucleotides, the CDR3 is TGTGCCAGCAGCCCTCCGGGACTCGCCAACAATGAGCAGTTCTTC. The full variable domain, with the rest looked up from reference TRBV9 and TRBJ2-1, is DSGVTQTPKHLITATGQRVTLRCSPRSGDLSVYWYQQSLDQGLQFLIQYYNGEERAKGNILERFSAQQFPDLHSELNLSSLELGDSALYFCASSPPGLANNEQFFGPGTRLTVL.

This chain connects TRBV19 to TRBJ1-2, with D hard to call. Trimming removed 7 bases at V and 7 bases at J, with 13 bases between. The germline V gene encodes CDR1 LNHDA and CDR2 SQIVND (reference sequence). The CDR3 is 12 residues long. Written as DNA, the CDR3 is TGTGCCAGTAATGGACCGGGGTCTGGCTACACCTTC. Translating gives CASNGPGSGYTF.

The chain links TRBV5-4 to TRBJ1-1, with TRBD1 identical over 8 bases. CDR1 SGHNT and CDR2 YYREEE come from the germline V gene (reference sequence). The CDR3 runs to 15 residues. The V and J ends lost 6 bases and 4 bases, in that order; junction bases with no gene match: 11. The CDR3 is CASTELRTGGTEAFF. The CDR3 bases are TGTGCCAGCACCGAGCTCCGAACAGGGGGCACTGAAGCTTTCTTT.